A single sample is the source of the 24 T cell receptor beta chains below, sequenced in a study of T cell repertoires in cytomegalovirus infection. MiXCR was run by TCRdb on the reads, yielding one entry per CDR3 protein. The sample has roughly 570,000 distinct CDR3 sequences, around 40% seen once. Their target antigens are unknown. The sequenced sample was cultured PBMCs, obtained from culture after CMV antigen stimulation. Receptor source: a human donor in good health (CMV status not recorded). Some clones in this sample may be carry-over from other donors' samples.

The J gene is TRBJ2-7, the V gene TRBV4-1; 8 bases are a match to TRBD1. The trim removed 4 bases at V and 5 bases at J, leaving 13 bases unmatched. Germline values: CDR1 MGHRA, CDR2 YSYEKL. The CDR3 runs 16 residues. The CDR3 protein is CASSLRGQGISDEQYF. CDR3 bases: TGCGCCAGCAGCCTCCGAGGACAGGGTATATCCGACGAGCAGTACTTC.

V gene TRBV15 combines with J gene TRBJ1-1; TRBD1 aligns across 7 bases. Germline trimming cut 5 bases from V and 6 bases from J; bases unmatched to any gene: 9. Germline V lookup: CDR1 LNHNV, CDR2 YYDKDF (reference sequence). The CDR3 is 14 amino acids. CDR3 protein: CATSQQGINAEAFF. The CDR3 DNA reads TGTGCCACCAGCCAACAGGGGATCAACGCTGAAGCTTTCTTT.

The V and J genes are TRBV12-5 and TRBJ2-4; 8 nucleotides agree with TRBD1. V dropped 1 base and J dropped 8; count of bases not matched to a gene: 10. The CDR3 runs 16 residues. Looked up from germline, CDR1 is LGHNT and CDR2 is FRNRAP. This CDR3 is CASGLGRGQEYDIQYF. The CDR3 nucleotides read TGTGCTAGTGGTTTGGGCAGGGGGCAGGAGTACGACATTCAGTACTTC.

This clonotype was observed a few times. This rearrangement joins TRBV7-8 to TRBJ2-1; a possible D gene is TRBD2 (5 bases). With 5 bases removed from V and 5 bases from J, the gap between germline ends came to 16 bases. There are 15 residues in the CDR3. In germline, CDR1 is SGHVS, CDR2 FQNEAQ. The CDR3 bases are TGTGCCAGCAGCCAAACTAGGACCCTTAACAATGAGCAGTTCTTC. Protein product: CASSQTRTLNNEQFF.

This clonotype was detected a few times. V gene TRBV7-2 combines with J gene TRBJ1-3; D is unresolved. The ends were cut back, 1 base at V and 8 bases at J, with 15 bases in the middle. CDR1 is SGHTA, CDR2 FQGNSA, per germline. This CDR3 is built from 15 residues. This CDR3 reads CASSLVRQHLDTIYF. The CDR3 DNA sequence: TGTGCCAGCAGCTTAGTTCGGCAGCACTTGGACACCATATATTTT.

This clonotype was counted ten times or more. This chain uses TRBV7-8 with TRBJ2-1; perhaps TRBD1 as D (5 bases). Germline V gives CDR1 SGHVS, CDR2 FQNEAQ. With 5 bases removed from V and 3 bases from J, the gap between germline ends came to 17 bases. The CDR3 covers 16 residues. The CDR3 reads CASSHPFRRGYNEQFF. The CDR3 DNA is TGTGCCAGCAGCCATCCGTTCCGAAGGGGCTACAATGAGCAGTTCTTC.

The chain carries TRBV6-6 and TRBJ2-2, with 10 bases aligning to TRBD2. The trim removed 8 bases at V and 5 bases at J, leaving 5 bases unmatched. The CDR3 is 14 residues long. Germline V lookup: CDR1 MNHNY, CDR2 SVGAGI (reference sequence). The CDR3 sequence is CASRLSGGTGELFF. CDR3 DNA: TGTGCCAGCCGCCTTAGCGGGGGGACCGGGGAGCTGTTTTTT.

This clonotype occurred a few times. The chain uses TRBV7-2 and TRBJ1-2; TRBD1 aligns across 8 bases. CDR1 is SGHTA and CDR2 is FQGNSA in the germline V gene. The CDR3 is made up of 15 amino acids. The ends lost 5 bases at V and 8 bases at J; junction bases unmatched: 13. CDR3 nucleotide sequence: TGTGCCAGCAGCCGACCGTTTGGGACAGGTGGCGGCTACACCTTC. Its protein product is CASSRPFGTGGGYTF.

This clonotype was counted a few times. CDR3 sequence: CASGREVNTEAFF. The CDR3 region has the DNA TGTGCCAGCGGTAGGGAAGTGAACACTGAAGCTTTCTTT. The J gene is TRBJ1-1, the V gene TRBV7-8; D is unresolved. The germline gives CDR1 SGHVS, CDR2 FQNEAQ. V was clipped by 8 bases and J by 0 bases, with 10 bases between them. The CDR3 loop spans 13 amino acids.

The chain employs TRBV6-1 and TRBJ1-1, with D uncertain. This CDR3 spans 15 amino acids. The V gene's germline CDR1 is MNHNS and CDR2 SASEGT. The V end was cut by 0 bases, the J end by 4 bases, with 12 bases between. In DNA, the CDR3 is TGTGCCAGCAGTGAAGCGAGGCGGGCTAGCACTGAAGCTTTCTTT. Translation: CASSEARRASTEAFF.

This clonotype came up a few times. The V call is TRBV11-2, the J call TRBJ2-1, with 9 bases lining up with TRBD1. The CDR3 is 16 residues long. J was trimmed by 6 bases and V by 2 bases; bases with no gene match: 8. Per germline, CDR1 SGHAT and CDR2 FQNNGV. CDR3 coding DNA: TGTGCCAGCAGCTTACCCCCCGGGACAGGGCCCAATGAGCAGTTCTTC. Translating it yields CASSLPPGTGPNEQFF.

The V gene is TRBV28, the J gene TRBJ1-5, with D possibly being TRBD1 (5 bases). The CDR3 loop spans 14 amino acids. Germline CDR1 and CDR2: MDHEN and SYDVKM. The germline V and J ends were trimmed by 6 bases and 7 bases, with 16 bases remaining between them. This CDR3 reads CASSLPEGRQPQHF. The CDR3 coding sequence is TGTGCCAGCAGCCTCCCCGAGGGGCGACAGCCCCAGCATTTT.

This chain connects TRBV7-6 to TRBJ1-1; 7 positions match TRBD1. The CDR3 covers 19 residues. The V gene end was trimmed by 4 bases and the J gene end by 0 bases; junction bases not matched to a gene: 17. Germline CDR1 is SGHVS and CDR2 is FNYEAQ. The CDR3 nucleotides are TGTGCCAGCAGCTCCCCAACCATCTTCGACAGGGCGATGAACACTGAAGCTTTCTTT. The encoded protein is CASSSPTIFDRAMNTEAFF.

This clonotype was counted only a few times. CDR3 in amino acids: CAISVGDTQYF. The CDR3 nucleotides read TGTGCCATCAGTGTAGGGGATACGCAGTATTTT. The rearrangement joins TRBV10-3 to TRBJ2-3; D uncertain. V gave up 4 bases and J gave up 6 bases, with 5 bases separating them. CDR3 length: 11 amino acids. From germline, CDR1 is ENHRY and CDR2 SYGVKD.

This clonotype has just a few counts. The chain employs TRBV6-5 and TRBJ1-6; D gene ambiguous. V was shortened by 0 bases and J by 0 bases, with 9 bases between the two germline ends. Per germline, CDR1 MNHEY and CDR2 SVGAGI. CDR3 size: 17 residues. The CDR3 DNA reads as TGTGCCAGCAGTTACTCGACACCGAGCTCCTATAATTCACCCCTCCACTTT. This sequence encodes CASSYSTPSSYNSPLHF.

This clonotype was seen many times. J is TRBJ2-3 and V is TRBV7-8, with a weak D call TRBD2 (5 bases). V lost 1 base to trimming and J lost 1 base, with 9 bases between them. The CDR3 is 15 amino acids. In germline, CDR1 is SGHVS, CDR2 FQNEAQ. CDR3 region: CASSLGGIGTDTQYF. CDR3 nucleotide sequence: TGTGCCAGCAGCTTAGGAGGGATAGGCACAGATACGCAGTATTTT.

In its sample, this clonotype was seen a few times. This sequence joins TRBV6-6 and TRBJ2-2; 7 bases align to TRBD2. The length of the CDR3 is 14 residues. From germline, CDR1 is MNHNY and CDR2 SVGAGI (reference sequence). The junction had 8 bases not matched to a gene; V was cut back by 6 bases and J by 7 bases. This chain's CDR3 is CASRARRGVGELFF. The CDR3 coding sequence is TGTGCCAGCAGGGCCCGCCGGGGGGTCGGGGAGCTGTTTTTT.

The chain employs TRBV7-8 and TRBJ1-2; TRBD1 agrees at 8 bases. The junction had 9 bases not matched to a gene; V was cut back by 5 bases and J by 4 bases. This CDR3 contains 15 residues. Looked up from germline, CDR1 is SGHVS and CDR2 is FQNEAQ. For the CDR3, the DNA is TGTGCCAGCAGCACCTTAGGACAGGGAGGCTATGGCTACACCTTC. Its protein product is CASSTLGQGGYGYTF.

This chain uses TRBV7-8 with TRBJ1-5; D is uncertain. The V gene lost 2 bases and the J gene lost 6 bases, with 11 bases spanning the gap. In germline, CDR1 is SGHVS, CDR2 FQNEAQ. CDR3 length: 14 amino acids. CDR3 in amino acids: CASSLLGPTQPQHF. CDR3 nucleotide sequence: TGTGCCAGCAGCTTACTCGGTCCAACTCAGCCCCAGCATTTT.

This clonotype was picked up a small number of times. The chain couples TRBV28 to TRBJ2-1; D possibly matches TRBD1 or TRBD2 (5 bases each). The CDR3 runs 17 residues. Trimming took off 5 bases at V and 8 bases at J, with 25 bases between the two ends. Germline CDR1 is MDHEN and CDR2 is SYDVKM. CDR3: CASSPGTGSIGRYEQFF. The DNA of the CDR3 is TGTGCCAGCAGTCCGGGGACGGGCTCCATCGGTCGCTATGAGCAGTTCTTC.

This clonotype was picked up a small number of times. The rearrangement uses TRBV7-2 and TRBJ2-5, with 10 bases fitting TRBD2. V was pared by 5 bases and J by 4 bases, with 7 bases of the junction left unmatched. In germline, CDR1 is SGHTA, CDR2 FQGNSA. This CDR3 is 15 amino acids long. DNA of the CDR3: TGTGCCAGCAGCCCCCCGAGCGGGAGGGGAGAGACCCAGTACTTC. Protein sequence: CASSPPSGRGETQYF.

This clonotype showed up just a few times. The chain recombines TRBV7-6 with TRBJ2-1; TRBD1 matches at 7 bases. J gave up 6 bases and V 5 bases, and 10 bases lay outside the gene matches. CDR1 SGHVS and CDR2 FNYEAQ come from the germline V gene. The CDR3 contains 15 residues. This CDR3 is CASSTHRGRGNEQFF. The CDR3 bases are TGTGCCAGCAGCACACACAGGGGTAGGGGCAATGAGCAGTTCTTC.

This clonotype was picked up a small number of times. The genes are TRBV4-2 and TRBJ2-3; a possible D gene is TRBD1 (6 bases). CDR1 LGHNA and CDR2 YNFKEQ come from the germline V gene. CDR3 size: 17 residues. Trimming pared 0 bases from V and 3 bases from J, leaving 16 bases between. CDR3 in DNA: TGTGCCAGCAGCCAAGAGGCCCAGGGGAGAGGGACAGATACGCAGTATTTT. Its translation is CASSQEAQGRGTDTQYF.

J is TRBJ1-6 and V is TRBV5-1; possible D gene TRBD1, 5 bases. V was cut by 4 bases and J by 7 bases, with 9 bases left in between. The CDR3 loop spans 13 amino acids. Germline V gene sequence: CDR1 SGHRS, CDR2 YFSETQ. The CDR3 sequence: CASSAGRNSPLHF. DNA of the CDR3: TGCGCCAGCAGCGCGGGACGGAATTCACCCCTCCACTTT.